This passage covers 3 T cell receptor beta chains from one sample sequenced in a study of cytomegalovirus exposure and HLA in healthy donors. Some clones are missing from TCRdb's copy, which holds only in-frame ones; the method was immunoSEQ multiplex PCR. The table lists more than 85,000 clones, 88% of them singletons. Sequenced material: PBMCs. Every receptor here comes from a woman between 18 and 29 years old in good health and CMV-seronegative.

This clone has more than one count but fewer than ten. V and J are TRBV5-8 and TRBJ1-2, with 8 bases matching TRBD1. J gave up 14 bases and V 4 bases, and 13 bases lay outside the gene matches. The CDR3 sequence is 13 residues long. Germline-derived CDR1 and CDR2 are SGHTS and YDEGEE. CDR3 loop: CASSLGQGPLVTF. The DNA of the CDR3 is TGTGCCAGCAGCCTAGGACAGGGACCACTCGTTACCTTC.

The rearrangement joins TRBV2 to TRBJ2-5; tentative D call: TRBD2 (5 bases). Per the germline V gene, CDR1 is SNHLY and CDR2 is FYNNEI. V shed 2 bases and J shed 4 bases, with 11 bases lying between them. This CDR3 comprises 14 residues. CDR3 sequence: CASSEWPGRETQYF. The CDR3 region has the DNA TGTGCCAGCAGTGAATGGCCGGGGAGAGAGACCCAGTACTTC.

The rearrangement joins TRBV7-9 to TRBJ2-5; D might be TRBD2 (6 bases). Germline CDR1 SEHNR, CDR2 FQNEAQ (reference sequence). The CDR3 loop spans 15 amino acids. V was shortened by 4 bases and J by 1 base, with 13 bases between the two germline ends. CDR3 sequence: CASSSRLGSQETQYF. Here the CDR3 DNA reads TGTGCCAGCAGCTCCCGTCTCGGGAGCCAAGAGACCCAGTACTTC.